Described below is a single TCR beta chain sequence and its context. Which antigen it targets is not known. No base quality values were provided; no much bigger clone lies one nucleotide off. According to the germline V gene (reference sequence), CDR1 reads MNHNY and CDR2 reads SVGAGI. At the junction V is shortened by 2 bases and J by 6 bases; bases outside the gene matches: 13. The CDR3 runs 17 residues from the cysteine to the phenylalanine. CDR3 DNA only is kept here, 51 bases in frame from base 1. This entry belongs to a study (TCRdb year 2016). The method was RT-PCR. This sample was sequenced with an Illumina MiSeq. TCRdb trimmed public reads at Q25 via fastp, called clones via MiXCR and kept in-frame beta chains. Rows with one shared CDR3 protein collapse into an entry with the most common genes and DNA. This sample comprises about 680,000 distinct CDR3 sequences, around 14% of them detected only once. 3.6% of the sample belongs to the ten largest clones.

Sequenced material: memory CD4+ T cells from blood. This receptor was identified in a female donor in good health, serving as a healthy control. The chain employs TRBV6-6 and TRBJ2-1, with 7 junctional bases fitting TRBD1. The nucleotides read TGTGCCAGCAGTTACGCCCTACAGGGGCAGGGACGCAATGAGCAGTTCTTC. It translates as CASSYALQGQGRNEQFF.